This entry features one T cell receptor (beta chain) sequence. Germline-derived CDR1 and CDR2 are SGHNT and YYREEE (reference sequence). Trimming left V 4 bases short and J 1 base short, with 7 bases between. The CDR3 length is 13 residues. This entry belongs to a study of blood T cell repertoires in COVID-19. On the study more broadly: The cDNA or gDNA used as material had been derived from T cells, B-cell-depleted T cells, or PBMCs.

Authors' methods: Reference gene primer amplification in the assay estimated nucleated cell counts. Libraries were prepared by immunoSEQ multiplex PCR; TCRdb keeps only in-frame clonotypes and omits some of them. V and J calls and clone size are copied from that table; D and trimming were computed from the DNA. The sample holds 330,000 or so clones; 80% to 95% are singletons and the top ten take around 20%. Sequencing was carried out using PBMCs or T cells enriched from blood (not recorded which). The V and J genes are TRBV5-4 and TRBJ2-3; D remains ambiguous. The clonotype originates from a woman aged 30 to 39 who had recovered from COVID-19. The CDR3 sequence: CASSGTGTDTQYF. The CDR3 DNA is TGTGCCAGCAGCGGCACAGGCACAGATACGCAGTATTTT. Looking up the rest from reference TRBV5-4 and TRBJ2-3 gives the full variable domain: ETGVTQSPTHLIKTRGQQVTLRCSSQSGHNTVSWYQQALGQGPQFIFQYYREEENGRGNFPPRFSGLQFPNYSSELNVNALELDDSALYLCASSGTGTDTQYFGPGTRLTVL.